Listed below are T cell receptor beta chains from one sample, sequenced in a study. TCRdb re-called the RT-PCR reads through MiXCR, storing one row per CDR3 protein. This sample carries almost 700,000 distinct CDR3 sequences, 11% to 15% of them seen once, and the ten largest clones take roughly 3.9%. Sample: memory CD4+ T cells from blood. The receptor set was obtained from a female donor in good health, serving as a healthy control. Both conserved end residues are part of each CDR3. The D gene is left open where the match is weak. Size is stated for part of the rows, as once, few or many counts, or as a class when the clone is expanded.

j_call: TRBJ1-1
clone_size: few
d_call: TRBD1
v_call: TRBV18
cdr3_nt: TGTGCCAGCTCGGGACAGAAGAACACTGAAGCTTTCTTT
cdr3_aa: CASSGQKNTEAFF

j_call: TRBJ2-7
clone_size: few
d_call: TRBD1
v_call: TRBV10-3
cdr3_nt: TGTGCCATCAGTGCCCTAGGGACAGGGGACTACGAGCAGTACTTC
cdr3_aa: CAISALGTGDYEQYF

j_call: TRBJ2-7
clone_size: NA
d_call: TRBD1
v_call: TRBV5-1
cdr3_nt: TGCGCCAGCAGTCCGATGGGACAGGTCTACGAGCAGTACTTC
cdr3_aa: CASSPMGQVYEQYF

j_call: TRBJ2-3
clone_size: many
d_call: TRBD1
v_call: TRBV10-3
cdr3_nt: TGTGCCATCAGTGTTGGGACAGGTGCCACAGATACGCAGTATTTT
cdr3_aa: CAISVGTGATDTQYF

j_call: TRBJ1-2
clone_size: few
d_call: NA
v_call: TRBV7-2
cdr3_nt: TGTGCCAGCAGCTATCCAGGGGTCGGCTATGGCTACACCTTC
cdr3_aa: CASSYPGVGYGYTF

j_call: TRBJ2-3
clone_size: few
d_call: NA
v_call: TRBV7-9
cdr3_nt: TGTGCCAGCAGCGTCATGGGGGCCGGAGATACGCAGTATTTT
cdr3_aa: CASSVMGAGDTQYF

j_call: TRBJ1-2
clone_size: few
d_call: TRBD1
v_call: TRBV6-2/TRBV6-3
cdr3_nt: TGTGCCAGCAGTTACTTACTCCAGGGGGCGGTCACCTTC
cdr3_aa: CASSYLLQGAVTF

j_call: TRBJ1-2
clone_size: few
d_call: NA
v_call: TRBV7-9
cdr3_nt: TGTGCCAGCAGCTTATTCGGGGATTTCGATGGCTACACCTTC
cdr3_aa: CASSLFGDFDGYTF

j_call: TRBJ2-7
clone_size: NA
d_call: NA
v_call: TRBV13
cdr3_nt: TGTGCCAGCAGCCTAAGGGACGAGCAGTACTTC
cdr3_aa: CASSLRDEQYF

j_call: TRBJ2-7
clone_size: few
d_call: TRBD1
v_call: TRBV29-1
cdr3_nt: TGCAGCGTTGGACCGGGACAGGCCCCCTACGAGCAGTACTTC
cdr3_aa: CSVGPGQAPYEQYF

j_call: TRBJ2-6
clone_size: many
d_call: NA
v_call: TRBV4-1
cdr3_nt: TGCGCCAGCAGCCAAGGGCAGGGCTCTGGGGCCAACGTCCTGACTTTC
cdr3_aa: CASSQGQGSGANVLTF

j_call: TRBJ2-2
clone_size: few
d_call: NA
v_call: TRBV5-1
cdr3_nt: TGCGCCAGCAGCTTGGCCTCCCTTATCCGGGACACCCTTTTAAGAGAAGACACCGGGGAGCTGTTTTTT
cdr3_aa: CASSLASLIRDTLLREDTGELFF

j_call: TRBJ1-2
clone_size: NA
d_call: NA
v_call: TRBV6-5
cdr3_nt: TGTGCCAGCAGTAGGGTGGTGTCCAACTATGGCTACACCTTC
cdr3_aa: CASSRVVSNYGYTF

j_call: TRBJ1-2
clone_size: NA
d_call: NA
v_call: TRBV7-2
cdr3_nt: TGTGCCAGCAGCTTAGGAAACAGTTTGGGCTACACCTTC
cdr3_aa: CASSLGNSLGYTF

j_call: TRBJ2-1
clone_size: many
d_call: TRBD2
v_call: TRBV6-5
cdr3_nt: TGTGCCAGCAGTTACCCGGGCGGGGCGGGAGGCTACAATGAGCAGTTCTTC
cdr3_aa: CASSYPGGAGGYNEQFF

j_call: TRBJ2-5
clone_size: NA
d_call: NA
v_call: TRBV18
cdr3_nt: TGTGCCAGCTCGCCCGGGGCTCCAGAGACCCAGTACTTC
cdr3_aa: CASSPGAPETQYF

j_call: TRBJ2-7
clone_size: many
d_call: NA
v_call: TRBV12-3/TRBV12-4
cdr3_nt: TGTGCCAGCAGCCCGGACAGACTCTACGAGCAGTACTTC
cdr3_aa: CASSPDRLYEQYF

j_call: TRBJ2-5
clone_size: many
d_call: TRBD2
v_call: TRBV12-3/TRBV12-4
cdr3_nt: TGTGCCAGCAGCAGCGGGGGGCCGGGAGAGACCCAGTACTTC
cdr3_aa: CASSSGGPGETQYF

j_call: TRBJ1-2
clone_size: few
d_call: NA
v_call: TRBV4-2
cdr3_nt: TGTGCCAGCAGCCAAGAAAAGATCGGCTATGGCTACACCTTC
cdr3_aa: CASSQEKIGYGYTF

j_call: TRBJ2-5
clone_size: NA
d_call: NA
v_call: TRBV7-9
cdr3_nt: TGTGCCAGCAGCTTTCAGGGAGCAGAGACCCAGTACTTC
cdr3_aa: CASSFQGAETQYF

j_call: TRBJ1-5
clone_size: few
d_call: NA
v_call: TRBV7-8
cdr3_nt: TGTGCCAGCAGCCTAACCCACGGGAGCAATCAGCCCCAGCATTTT
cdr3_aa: CASSLTHGSNQPQHF

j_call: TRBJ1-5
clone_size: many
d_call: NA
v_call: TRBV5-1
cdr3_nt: TGCGCCAGCAGCTTGGGATGGGGCGATCAGCCCCAGCATTTT
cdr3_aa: CASSLGWGDQPQHF

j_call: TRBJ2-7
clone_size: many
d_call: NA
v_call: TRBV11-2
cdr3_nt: TGTGCCAGCAGCCCAAGCGGACTGAACTACGAGCAGTACTTC
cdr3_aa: CASSPSGLNYEQYF

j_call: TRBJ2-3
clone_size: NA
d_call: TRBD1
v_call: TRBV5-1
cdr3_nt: TGCGCCAGCAGCTTCCAGGGACAGAGCACAGATACGCAGTATTTT
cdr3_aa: CASSFQGQSTDTQYF

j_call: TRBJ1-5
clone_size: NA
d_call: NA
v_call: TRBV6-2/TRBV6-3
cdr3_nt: TGTGCCAGCAGGGGCGCAAGCTATCAGCCCCAGCATTTT
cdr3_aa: CASRGASYQPQHF

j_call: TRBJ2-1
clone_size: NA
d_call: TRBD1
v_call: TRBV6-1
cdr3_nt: TGTGCCAGCATCAGGACAGGGGCCTACAATGAGCAGTTCTTC
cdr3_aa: CASIRTGAYNEQFF

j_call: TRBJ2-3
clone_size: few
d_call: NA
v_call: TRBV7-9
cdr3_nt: TGTGCCAGCAGCTTAGTCAGGGATGCGCAGTATTTT
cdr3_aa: CASSLVRDAQYF

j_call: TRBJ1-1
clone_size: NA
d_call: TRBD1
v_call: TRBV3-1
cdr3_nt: TGTGCCAGCAGCCTACCCGGGACAGTCGGTTCTGAAGCTTTCTTT
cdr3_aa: CASSLPGTVGSEAFF

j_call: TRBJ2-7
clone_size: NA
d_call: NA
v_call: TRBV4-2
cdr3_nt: TGTGCCAGCAGCCAAGCCAACCTAGGAGCTAACTACGAGCAGTACTTC
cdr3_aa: CASSQANLGANYEQYF

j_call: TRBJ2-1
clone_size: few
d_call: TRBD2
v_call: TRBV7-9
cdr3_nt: TGTGCCAGCAGCTTCCGTCTAGCGGGGGGCGATGAGCAGTTCTTC
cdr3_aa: CASSFRLAGGDEQFF

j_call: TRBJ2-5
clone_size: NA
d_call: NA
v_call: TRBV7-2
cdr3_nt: TGTGCCAGCAGCCCTACCCGGGACTTCCTCGAGACCCAGTACTTC
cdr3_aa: CASSPTRDFLETQYF

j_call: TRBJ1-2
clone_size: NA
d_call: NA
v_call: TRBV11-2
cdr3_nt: TGTGCCAGCAGCTTAGGGGATGTTAACTATGGCTACACCTTC
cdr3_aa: CASSLGDVNYGYTF

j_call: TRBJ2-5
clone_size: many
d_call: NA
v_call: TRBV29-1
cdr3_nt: TGCAGCGTTGTTCGAGAGACCCAGTACTTC
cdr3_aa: CSVVRETQYF

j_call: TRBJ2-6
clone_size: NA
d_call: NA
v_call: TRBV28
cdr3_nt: TGTGCCAGCGTAAGCCCGCAGGCCGGGGCCAACGTCCTGACTTTC
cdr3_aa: CASVSPQAGANVLTF

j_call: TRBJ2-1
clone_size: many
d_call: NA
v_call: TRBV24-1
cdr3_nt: TGTGCCCCCTCCGCTGTGTTCGGGCGGGGGCCCAATGAGCAGTTCTTC
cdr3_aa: CAPSAVFGRGPNEQFF

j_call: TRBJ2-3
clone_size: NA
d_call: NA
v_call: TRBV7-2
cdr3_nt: TGTGCCAGCAGCTTAGGGCGCGGGGGCTTTACGCAGTATTTT
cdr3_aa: CASSLGRGGFTQYF

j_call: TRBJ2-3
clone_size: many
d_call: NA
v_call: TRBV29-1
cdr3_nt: TGCAGCGTGGTCGGGGGGCGCACAGATACGCAGTATTTT
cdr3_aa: CSVVGGRTDTQYF

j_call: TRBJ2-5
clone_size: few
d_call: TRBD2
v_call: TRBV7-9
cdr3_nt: TGTGCCAGCAGCCCCCTGGGAGGATCGGGGGGGTACCAAGAGACCCAGTACTTC
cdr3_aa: CASSPLGGSGGYQETQYF

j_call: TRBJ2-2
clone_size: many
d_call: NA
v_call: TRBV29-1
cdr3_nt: TGCAGCGCTGCCCCGTCTCCCGGGGAGCTGTTTTTT
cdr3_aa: CSAAPSPGELFF

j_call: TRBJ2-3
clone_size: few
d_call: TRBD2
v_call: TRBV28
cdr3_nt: TGTGCCAGCCCTGCTAGAAGCGGGAGGGCAACAGATACGCAGTATTTT
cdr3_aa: CASPARSGRATDTQYF

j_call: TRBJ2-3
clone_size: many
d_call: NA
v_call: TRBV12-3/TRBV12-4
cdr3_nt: TGTGCCAGCAGTTCATTGGGGGATACGCAGTATTTT
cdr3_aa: CASSSLGDTQYF

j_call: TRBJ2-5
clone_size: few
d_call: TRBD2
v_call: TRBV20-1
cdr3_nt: TGCAGTGCTCGACGACTAGCGGGAGGTCAAGAGACCCAGTACTTC
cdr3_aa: CSARRLAGGQETQYF

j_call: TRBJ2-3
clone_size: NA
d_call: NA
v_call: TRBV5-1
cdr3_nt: TGCGCCAGCAGCATAGACAGGTCCGGGAGCACAGATACGCAGTATTTT
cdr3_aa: CASSIDRSGSTDTQYF

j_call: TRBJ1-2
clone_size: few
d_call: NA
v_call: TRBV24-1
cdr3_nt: TGTGCCACCAGTGATCCTGGCCGGAACTATGGCTACACCTTC
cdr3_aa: CATSDPGRNYGYTF

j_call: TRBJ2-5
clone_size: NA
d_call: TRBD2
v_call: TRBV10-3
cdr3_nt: TGTGCCATCGGAGCGGGAGGCGTGGAGACCCAGTACTTC
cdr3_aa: CAIGAGGVETQYF

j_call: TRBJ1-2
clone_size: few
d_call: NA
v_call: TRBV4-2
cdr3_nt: TGTGCCAGCAGCCAAGAGACAGGTGCTAACTATGGCTACACCTTC
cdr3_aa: CASSQETGANYGYTF

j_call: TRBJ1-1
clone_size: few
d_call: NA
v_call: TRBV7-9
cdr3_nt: TGTGCCAGCAGCTTAGCGGGGACCCAAACCCACCAGGCTTTCTTT
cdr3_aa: CASSLAGTQTHQAFF

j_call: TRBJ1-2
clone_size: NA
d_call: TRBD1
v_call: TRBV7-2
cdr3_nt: TGTGCCAGCAGCCAAGGCGGGACAGGGTGGGACACCTTC
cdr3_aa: CASSQGGTGWDTF

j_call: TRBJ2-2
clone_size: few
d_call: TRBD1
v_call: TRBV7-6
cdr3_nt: TGTGCCAGCACCCCAGGCCCCACAGGGGATGGGGAGCTGTTTTTT
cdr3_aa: CASTPGPTGDGELFF

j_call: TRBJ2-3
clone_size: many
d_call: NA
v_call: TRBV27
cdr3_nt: TGTGCCAGCAGTTTATGGGTCACAGATACGCAGTATTTT
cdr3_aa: CASSLWVTDTQYF

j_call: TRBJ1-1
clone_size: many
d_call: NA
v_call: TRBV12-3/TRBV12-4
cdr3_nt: TGTGCCAGCAGCTTAGAGAGGAACACTGAAGCTTTCTTT
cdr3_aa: CASSLERNTEAFF